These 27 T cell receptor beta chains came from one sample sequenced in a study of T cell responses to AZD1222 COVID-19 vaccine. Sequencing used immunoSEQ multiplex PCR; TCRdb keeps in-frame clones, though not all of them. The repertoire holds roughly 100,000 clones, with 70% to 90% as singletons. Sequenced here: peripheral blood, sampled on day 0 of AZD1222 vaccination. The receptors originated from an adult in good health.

Here the CDR3 DNA reads TGTGCCAGCAGCTTGGACGGGGCGCTGAACACTGAAGCTTTCTTT. It is translated as CASSLDGALNTEAFF. The V call is TRBV5-8, the J call TRBJ1-1, with TRBD1 as a possible D gene (5 bases). Trimming stripped 0 bases from V and 0 bases from J, with 9 bases between. The CDR3 contains 15 residues. The germline V gene has CDR1 SGHTS and CDR2 YDEGEE. Full variable domain (rest looked up from reference TRBV5-8 and TRBJ1-1): EAGVTQSPTHLIKTRGQQATLRCSPISGHTSVYWYQQALGLGLQFLLWYDEGEERNRGNFPPRFSGRQFPNYSSELNVNALELEDSALYLCASSLDGALNTEAFFGQGTRLTVV.

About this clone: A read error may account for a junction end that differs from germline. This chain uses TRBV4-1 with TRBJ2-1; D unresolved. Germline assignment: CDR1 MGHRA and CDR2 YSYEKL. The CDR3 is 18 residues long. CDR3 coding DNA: TGCGCCAGCAGCAAAGATGGCAAATTATTTAGCTCCTACAATGAGCAGTTCTTC. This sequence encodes CASSKDGKLFSSYNEQFF.

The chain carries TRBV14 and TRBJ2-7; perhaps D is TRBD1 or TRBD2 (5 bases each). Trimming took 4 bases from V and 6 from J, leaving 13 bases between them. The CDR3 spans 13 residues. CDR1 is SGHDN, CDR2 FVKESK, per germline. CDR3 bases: TGTGCCAGCAGCCGGGACCTTTTCTTCGAGCAGTACTTC. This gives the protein CASSRDLFFEQYF.

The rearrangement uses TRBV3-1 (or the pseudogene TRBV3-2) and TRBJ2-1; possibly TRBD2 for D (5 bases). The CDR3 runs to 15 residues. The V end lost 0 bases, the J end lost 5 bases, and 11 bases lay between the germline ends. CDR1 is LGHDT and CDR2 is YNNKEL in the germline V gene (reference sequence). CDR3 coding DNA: TGTGCCAGCAGCCAAGATCTGGGAGCTAACAATGAGCAGTTCTTC. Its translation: CASSQDLGANNEQFF.

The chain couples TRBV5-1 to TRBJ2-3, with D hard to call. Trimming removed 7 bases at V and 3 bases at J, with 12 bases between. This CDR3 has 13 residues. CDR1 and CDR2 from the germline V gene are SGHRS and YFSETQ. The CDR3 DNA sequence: TGCGCCAGCCACGTCGGGCCGACAGATACGCAGTATTTT. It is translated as CASHVGPTDTQYF.

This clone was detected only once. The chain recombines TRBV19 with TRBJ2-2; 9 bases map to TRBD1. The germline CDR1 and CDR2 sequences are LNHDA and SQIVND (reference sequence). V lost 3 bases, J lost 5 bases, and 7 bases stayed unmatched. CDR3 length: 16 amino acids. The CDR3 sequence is CASSMGTGGYTGELFF. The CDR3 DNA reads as TGTGCCAGTAGTATGGGAACAGGGGGCTATACCGGGGAGCTGTTTTTT. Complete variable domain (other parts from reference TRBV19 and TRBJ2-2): DGGITQSPKYLFRKEGQNVTLSCEQNLNHDAMYWYRQDPGQGLRLIYYSQIVNDFQKGDIAEGYSVSREKKESFPLTVTSAQKNPTAFYLCASSMGTGGYTGELFFGEGSRLTVL.

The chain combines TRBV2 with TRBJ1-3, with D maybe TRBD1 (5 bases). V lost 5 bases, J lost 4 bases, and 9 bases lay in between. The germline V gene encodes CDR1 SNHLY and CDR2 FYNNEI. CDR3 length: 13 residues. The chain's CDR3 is CASSRGLGNTIYF. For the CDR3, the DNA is TGTGCCAGCAGTCGGGGGTTGGGAAACACCATATATTTT.

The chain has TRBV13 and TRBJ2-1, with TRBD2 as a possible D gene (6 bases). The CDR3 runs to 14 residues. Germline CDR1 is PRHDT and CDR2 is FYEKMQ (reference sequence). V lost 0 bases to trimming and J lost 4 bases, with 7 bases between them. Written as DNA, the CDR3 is TGTGCCAGCAGCTTAGGGGGACTTTACAATGAGCAGTTCTTC. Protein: CASSLGGLYNEQFF.

The CDR3 DNA is TGTGCCAGCAGCGGTCCGGGGGCCGTCACAGATACGCAGTATTTT. Residues: CASSGPGAVTDTQYF. The genes are TRBV7-9 and TRBJ2-3; perhaps D is TRBD1 or TRBD2 (6 bases each). Looked up from germline, CDR1 is SEHNR and CDR2 is FQNEAQ (reference sequence). This CDR3 has 15 amino acids. V was pared by 5 bases and J by 2 bases, with 14 bases between. The full variable domain, with the rest looked up from reference TRBV7-9 and TRBJ2-3, is DTGVSQNPRHKITKRGQNVTFRCDPISEHNRLYWYRQTLGQGPEFLTYFQNEAQLEKSRLLSDRFSAERPKGSFSTLEIQRTEQGDSAMYLCASSGPGAVTDTQYFGPGTRLTVL.

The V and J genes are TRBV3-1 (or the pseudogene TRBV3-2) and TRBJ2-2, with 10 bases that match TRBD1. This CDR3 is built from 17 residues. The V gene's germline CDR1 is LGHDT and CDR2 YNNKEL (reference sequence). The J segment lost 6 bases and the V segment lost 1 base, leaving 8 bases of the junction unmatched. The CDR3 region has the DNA TGTGCCAGCAGCCAAGGCCGGGACAGGGGTATGTCCGGGGAGCTGTTTTTT. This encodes CASSQGRDRGMSGELFF.

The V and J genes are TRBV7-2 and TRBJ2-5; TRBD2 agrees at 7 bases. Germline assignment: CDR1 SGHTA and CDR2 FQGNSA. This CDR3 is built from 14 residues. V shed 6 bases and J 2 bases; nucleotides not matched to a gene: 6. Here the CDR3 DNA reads TGTGCCAGCAGTTTGGGACTACCTCAAGAGACCCAGTACTTC. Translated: CASSLGLPQETQYF.

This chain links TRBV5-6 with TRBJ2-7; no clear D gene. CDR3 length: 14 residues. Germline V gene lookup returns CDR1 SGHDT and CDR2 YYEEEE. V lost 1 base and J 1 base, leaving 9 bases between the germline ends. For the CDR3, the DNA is TGTGCCAGCAGCTTGACACAAACGTCCTACGAGCAGTACTTC. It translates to CASSLTQTSYEQYF.

CDR3 nucleotides: TGCGCCAGCAGCCCACAGGGGTCCTACGAGCAGTACTTC. Its translation: CASSPQGSYEQYF. The chain is built from TRBV5-1 and TRBJ2-7, with 7 positions matching TRBD1. The CDR3 runs to 13 residues. The germline gives CDR1 SGHRS, CDR2 YFSETQ. V shed 4 bases, J shed 1 base, and the junction held 2 bases outside the gene matches.

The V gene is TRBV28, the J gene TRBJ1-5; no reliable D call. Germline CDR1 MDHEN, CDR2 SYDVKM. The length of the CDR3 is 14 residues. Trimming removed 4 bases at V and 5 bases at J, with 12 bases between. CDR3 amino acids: CASSSPPIHQPQHF. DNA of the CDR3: TGTGCCAGCAGTTCGCCCCCGATTCATCAGCCCCAGCATTTT.

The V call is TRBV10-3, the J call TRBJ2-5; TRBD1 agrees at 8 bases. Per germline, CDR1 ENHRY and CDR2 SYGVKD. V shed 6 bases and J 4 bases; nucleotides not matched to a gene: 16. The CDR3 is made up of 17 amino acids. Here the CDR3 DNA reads TGTGCCATCAGATCCGGGACAGGTCAGGGGGGACGAGAGACCCAGTACTTC. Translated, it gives CAIRSGTGQGGRETQYF.

Here the CDR3 DNA reads TGTGCCATCAGTGAGTCCCCGAGAGGGGGCAGAGTTGGCTACACCTTC. Protein: CAISESPRGGRVGYTF. The J gene is TRBJ1-2, the V gene TRBV10-3, with 7 nucleotides matching TRBD1. With V trimmed by 0 bases and J by 7 bases, 11 bases remained unmatched. The CDR3 runs to 16 residues. Germline CDR1 is ENHRY and CDR2 is SYGVKD.

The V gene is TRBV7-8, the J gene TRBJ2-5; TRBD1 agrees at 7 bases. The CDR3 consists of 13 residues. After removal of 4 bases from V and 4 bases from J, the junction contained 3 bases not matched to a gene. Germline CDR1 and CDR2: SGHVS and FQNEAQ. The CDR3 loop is CASSWRQGETQYF. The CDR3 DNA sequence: TGTGCCAGCAGCTGGAGACAGGGAGAGACCCAGTACTTC.

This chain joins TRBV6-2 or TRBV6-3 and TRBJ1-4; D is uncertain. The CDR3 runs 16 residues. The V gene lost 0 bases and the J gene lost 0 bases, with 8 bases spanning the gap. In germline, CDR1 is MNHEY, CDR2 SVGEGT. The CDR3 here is CASSYSELATNEKLFF. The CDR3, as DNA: TGTGCCAGCAGTTACTCGGAGCTTGCAACTAATGAAAAACTGTTTTTT.

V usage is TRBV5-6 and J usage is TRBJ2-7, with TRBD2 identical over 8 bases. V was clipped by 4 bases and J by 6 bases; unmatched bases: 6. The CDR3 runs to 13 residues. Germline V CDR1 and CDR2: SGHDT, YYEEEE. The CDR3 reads CASSSGGLPEQYF. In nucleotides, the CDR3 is TGTGCCAGCAGCAGCGGGGGTCTGCCCGAGCAGTACTTC.

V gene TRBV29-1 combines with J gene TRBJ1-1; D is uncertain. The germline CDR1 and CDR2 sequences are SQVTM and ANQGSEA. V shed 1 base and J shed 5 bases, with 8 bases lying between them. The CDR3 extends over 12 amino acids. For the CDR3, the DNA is TGCAGCGTTGAAGGGCTGGGAACTGAAGCTTTCTTT. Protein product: CSVEGLGTEAFF.

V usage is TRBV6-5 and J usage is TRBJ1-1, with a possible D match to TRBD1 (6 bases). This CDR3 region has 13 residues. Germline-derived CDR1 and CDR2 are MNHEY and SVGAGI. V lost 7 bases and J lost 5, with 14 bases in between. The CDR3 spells CASTRTGRTEAFF. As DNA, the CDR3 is TGTGCCAGCACTCGCACAGGGCGAACTGAAGCTTTCTTT.

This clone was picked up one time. The CDR3 nucleotides read TGTGCCAGTAATGCACGAGGGAATACGCAGTATTTT. The encoded protein is CASNARGNTQYF. The chain employs TRBV19 and TRBJ2-3; tentative D call: TRBD2 (5 bases). The CDR3 covers 12 residues. The V and J ends lost 7 bases and 7 bases respectively, with 12 bases between them. Germline V CDR1 and CDR2: LNHDA, SQIVND (reference sequence).

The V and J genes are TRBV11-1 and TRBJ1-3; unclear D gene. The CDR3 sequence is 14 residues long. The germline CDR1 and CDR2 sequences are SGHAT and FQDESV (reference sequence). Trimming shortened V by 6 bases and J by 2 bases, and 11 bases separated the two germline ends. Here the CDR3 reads CASRSQSTGNTIYF. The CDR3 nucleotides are TGTGCCAGCAGGTCACAGAGTACTGGAAACACCATATATTTT.

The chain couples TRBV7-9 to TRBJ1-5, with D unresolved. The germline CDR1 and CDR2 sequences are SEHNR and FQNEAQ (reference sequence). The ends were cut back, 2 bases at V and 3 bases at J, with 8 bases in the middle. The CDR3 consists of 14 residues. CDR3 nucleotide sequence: TGTGCCAGCAGCTTAACGGGTTCCAATCAGCCCCAGCATTTT. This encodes CASSLTGSNQPQHF.

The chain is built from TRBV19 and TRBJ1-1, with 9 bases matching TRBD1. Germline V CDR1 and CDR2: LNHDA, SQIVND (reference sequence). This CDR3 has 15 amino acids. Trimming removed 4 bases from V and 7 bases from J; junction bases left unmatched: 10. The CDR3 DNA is TGTGCCAGTAGTACCTTGGGACAGGGAAGGGTTGAAGCTTTCTTT. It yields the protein CASSTLGQGRVEAFF.

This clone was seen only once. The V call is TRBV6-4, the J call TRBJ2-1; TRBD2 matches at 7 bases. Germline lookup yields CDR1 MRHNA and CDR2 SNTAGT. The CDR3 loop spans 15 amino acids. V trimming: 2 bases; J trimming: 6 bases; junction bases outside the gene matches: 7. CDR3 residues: CASSDVGGNVNEQFF. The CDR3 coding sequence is TGTGCCAGCAGTGACGTGGGAGGGAATGTCAATGAGCAGTTCTTC.

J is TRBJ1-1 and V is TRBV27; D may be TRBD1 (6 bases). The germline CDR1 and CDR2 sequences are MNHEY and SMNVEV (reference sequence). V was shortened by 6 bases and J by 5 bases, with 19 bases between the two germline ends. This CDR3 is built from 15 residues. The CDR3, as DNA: TGTGCCAGCAGCTATAATAGGGGGGGGATGACTGAAGCTTTCTTT. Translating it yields CASSYNRGGMTEAFF.